A selection of T cell receptor beta chains follows, all from one sample in a study of cytotoxic CD8 clonotypes in ibrutinib-treated CLL. Profiled with immunoSEQ multiplex PCR; TCRdb holds only in-frame clones, not every one. The profile covers about 29,000 clones, with roughly 76% appearing a single time and roughly 50% taken by the ten largest. This specimen was PBMCs, taken after 36 months of ibrutinib treatment. Source of these receptors: a human donor with chronic lymphocytic leukemia. Each CDR3 is given with its conserved first and last residue. A D gene is named only where the DNA matches it firmly. Expanded clones get a size class; other rows say once, few or many, or leave the size out.

V	size	D	J	DNA	CDR3
TRBV19	-	-	TRBJ2-3	TGTGCCAGTAGTATATTGGGGTCGGATACGCAGTATTTT	CASSILGSDTQYF
TRBV30	-	TRBD1	TRBJ1-6	TGTGCCTGGAGGGACAGGGTCTATAATTCACCCCTCCACTTT	CAWRDRVYNSPLHF
TRBV4-1	few	-	TRBJ1-5	TGCGCCAGCAGCCAAGACCCCGGCACTTATCAGCCCCAGCATTTT	CASSQDPGTYQPQHF
TRBV30	-	TRBD2	TRBJ2-1	TGTGCCTGGACTAGCGGATTTCCTGAGCAGTTCTTC	CAWTSGFPEQFF
TRBV5-1	once	TRBD2	TRBJ2-3	TGCGCCAGCGGCCTACTAGCGGGGGGCACAGATACGCAGTATTTT	CASGLLAGGTDTQYF
TRBV5-6	-	-	TRBJ2-1	TGTGCCAGCAGCTTGGATAAACGTGAGCAGTTCTTC	CASSLDKREQFF
TRBV7-2	-	-	TRBJ1-2	TGTGCCAGCAGCTTAGCGGAAGGGCCACTCCGGGATGGCTACACCTTC	CASSLAEGPLRDGYTF
TRBV5-1	-	-	TRBJ2-7	TGCGCCAGCAGAGTACCATACGAGCAGTACTTC	CASRVPYEQYF
TRBV4-2	-	-	TRBJ2-7	TGTGCCAGCAGCCAAGAAGCCGGACTCGAGCAGTACTTC	CASSQEAGLEQYF
TRBV21-1	-	-	TRBJ1-5	TGTGCCAGCAGCAAAGCATCAGTTATAGCACCCCAGCATTTT	CASSKASVIAPQHF
TRBV18	once	-	TRBJ1-6	TGTGCCAGCTCACCCGGGAGCTCCTATAATTCACCCCTCCACTTT	CASSPGSSYNSPLHF
TRBV5-1	-	-	TRBJ1-1	TGCGCCAGCTTCGGAGGGGGCACTGAAGCTTTCTTT	CASFGGGTEAFF
TRBV7-3	-	-	TRBJ1-1	TGTGCCAGCAGCTTTTCAGGGGACACTGAAGCTTTCTTT	CASSFSGDTEAFF
TRBV6-5	few	-	TRBJ1-4	TGTGCCAGCAGTTACTCTCCAGGAGAGGAAAAACTGTTTTTT	CASSYSPGEEKLFF
TRBV6-6	few	-	TRBJ1-1	TGTGCCAGCAGTTACGGCATGAACACTGAAGCTTTCTTT	CASSYGMNTEAFF
TRBV5-1	-	TRBD1	TRBJ2-7	TGCGCCAGCAGCCCGGGGCTTACCGGGACAGGGGCCGAGCAGTACTTC	CASSPGLTGTGAEQYF
TRBV7-8	-	-	TRBJ1-2	TGTGCCAGCAGCTACCAGGCCCCACGGGGGGGCTACACCTTC	CASSYQAPRGGYTF
TRBV7-9	once	-	TRBJ1-3	TGTGCCAGCAGCTTAGAATCCCCATCAGGGGGAAACACCATATATTTT	CASSLESPSGGNTIYF
TRBV5-6	few	TRBD1	TRBJ1-1	TGTGCCAGCAGCTTGACAGGGGGCGCGGGTGAAGCTTTCTTT	CASSLTGGAGEAFF
TRBV18	-	-	TRBJ2-5	TGTGCCAGCTCACCAGAACAGGGTGCTCGAGAGACCCAGTACTTC	CASSPEQGARETQYF
TRBV27	-	-	TRBJ2-3	TGTGCCAGCAGTCGTCTCGGAGATACGCAGTATTTT	CASSRLGDTQYF
TRBV19	once	TRBD2	TRBJ2-5	TGTGCCAGTAGTATAGGGACGGGGGGAGAGACCCAGTACTTC	CASSIGTGGETQYF